This T cell receptor (beta chain) came from a study of response to subunit inactivated influenza vaccine. MiXCR, run by TCRdb on the RT-PCR reads, gives a single entry per CDR3 protein. The sample includes 400,000 to 650,000 distinct CDR3 sequences, about 7.2% of them seen just once. In germline, CDR1 is DFQATT, CDR2 SNEGSKA (reference sequence). The V and J ends lost 0 bases and 7 bases respectively, with 10 bases between them. The CDR3 runs 13 residues. This TCR was recovered from a man aged 45 to 75 who received an inactivated influenza vaccine. The chain employs TRBV20-1 and TRBJ2-1; D not certain. The source material was PBMCs from blood, sampled 23 months after vaccination. Written as DNA, the CDR3 is TGCAGTGCTAGAGATTACCTAGGTAATGAGCAGTTCTTC. Protein product: CSARDYLGNEQFF.